The 16 T cell receptor beta chains in this list originate from one sample, sequenced in a study of T cell responses to AZD1222 COVID-19 vaccine (TCRdb year 2021). Library preparation employed the immunoSEQ multiplex PCR assay. TCRdb stores this immuneACCESS table with in-frame sequences only. Part of the clones is absent; in the studies checked, under half of the shortfall reflects unresolved V genes, and no reason is known for the rest. This sample comprises around 110,000 clones, about 90% of them detected only once. The ten largest clonotypes hold around 8.7% of the sample. Read against the paper, the sample's time point label means: baseline before first vaccination. Specimen: peripheral blood, collected on day 0 of AZD1222 vaccination. Receptors originate from an adult in good health.

CDR3 protein: CASSLSLAAAYNEQFF. Here the CDR3 DNA reads TGCGCCAGCAGCTTGTCTCTAGCGGCTGCCTACAATGAGCAGTTCTTC. The chain has TRBV5-1 and TRBJ2-1; 7 positions match TRBD2. The CDR3 has 16 residues. Germline CDR1 is SGHRS and CDR2 is YFSETQ. With 1 base clipped from V and 2 bases from J, the junction kept 6 bases outside the gene matches.

The rearrangement links TRBV27 to TRBJ1-1; a weak D match, TRBD1 (6 bases). Germline CDR1 and CDR2: MNHEY and SMNVEV (reference sequence). This CDR3 spans 16 amino acids. V dropped 1 base and J dropped 0 bases, with 12 bases sitting between them. In DNA form, the CDR3 reads TGTGCCAGCAGTTTATGGGGCCAGGGGATGAACACTGAAGCTTTCTTT. Translation: CASSLWGQGMNTEAFF.

This rearrangement joins TRBV3-1 (or the pseudogene TRBV3-2) to TRBJ2-1; 9 nucleotides match TRBD2. Trimming removed 1 base from V and 6 bases from J; junction bases left unmatched: 13. The CDR3 has 18 residues. Germline CDR1 reads LGHDT; CDR2 reads YNNKEL (reference sequence). The chain's CDR3 is CASSQVLETSGVLNEQFF. The CDR3 region has the DNA TGTGCCAGCAGCCAAGTACTAGAGACTAGCGGCGTACTCAATGAGCAGTTCTTC.

The V gene is TRBV18, the J gene TRBJ2-6; D may correspond to TRBD1 or TRBD2 (5 bases each). Trimming pared 3 bases from V and 0 bases from J, leaving 18 bases between. CDR1 is KGHSH, CDR2 LQKENI, per germline. CDR3 length: 19 amino acids. The CDR3 DNA is TGTGCCAGCTCACCCCGACCCGGGACCCTTCACTCTGGGGCCAACGTCCTGACTTTC. Protein sequence: CASSPRPGTLHSGANVLTF.

The chain is built from TRBV19 and TRBJ1-1; TRBD1 matches 8 bases. The V gene end was trimmed by 3 bases and the J gene end by 6 bases; junction bases not matched to a gene: 9. CDR1 LNHDA and CDR2 SQIVND come from the germline V gene (reference sequence). This CDR3 is 15 amino acids long. The CDR3 DNA sequence: TGTGCCAGTAGTATTATCACAGGGGGAATCGCTGAAGCTTTCTTT. It specifies CASSIITGGIAEAFF.

This chain connects TRBV5-1 to TRBJ1-4; D gene ambiguous. Germline assignment: CDR1 SGHRS and CDR2 YFSETQ. CDR3 size: 14 residues. Deletions cut 5 bases from V and 7 bases from J, with 15 bases between. DNA for the CDR3: TGCGCCAGCAGTATGGGCGGCGGGAGTGAAAAACTGTTTTTT. Translated, it gives CASSMGGGSEKLFF.

This clone was found a few times. This rearrangement joins TRBV7-9 to TRBJ1-4; TRBD1 matches 7 bases. Trimming removed 5 bases from V and 5 bases from J; junction bases left unmatched: 8. Germline V gives CDR1 SEHNR, CDR2 FQNEAQ (reference sequence). CDR3 size: 15 residues. CDR3 sequence reads: CASSRDRAGNEKLFF. The CDR3 DNA reads as TGTGCCAGCAGCCGAGACAGGGCCGGGAATGAAAAACTGTTTTTT.

The CDR3 DNA reads as TGTGCCAGCAGCGCCGGGGGACTTCCCCGGGCAGGGGAGCAGTTCTTC. Residues: CASSAGGLPRAGEQFF. The V call is TRBV9, the J call TRBJ2-1, with D tentatively TRBD2 (6 bases). The CDR3 extends over 16 amino acids. The germline CDR1 and CDR2 sequences are SGDLS and YYNGEE. The germline V and J ends were trimmed by 3 bases and 10 bases, with 23 bases remaining between them.

The chain joins TRBV29-1 to TRBJ2-7, with a possible D match to TRBD1 (5 bases). There are 12 residues in the CDR3. With 1 base removed from V and 1 base from J, the gap between germline ends came to 5 bases. From germline, CDR1 is SQVTM and CDR2 ANQGSEA. CDR3 sequence (DNA): TGCAGCGTTGAAGGACAGTCCTACGAGCAGTACTTC. It is translated as CSVEGQSYEQYF.

The chain carries TRBV7-2 and TRBJ2-1; 10 bases agree with TRBD2. The J segment lost 0 bases and the V segment lost 1 base, leaving 9 bases of the junction unmatched. The germline CDR1 and CDR2 sequences are SGHTA and FQGNSA. CDR3 size: 19 residues. CDR3 DNA sequence: TGTGCCAGCAGCTTAGACGGTAGCGGGGGGCCTAGCTCCTACAATGAGCAGTTCTTC. As protein: CASSLDGSGGPSSYNEQFF.

This clone came up once. This CDR3 is CASTPHRGYGETQYF. CDR3 coding DNA: TGTGCCAGTACCCCCCACAGGGGGTACGGGGAGACCCAGTACTTC. The genes are TRBV19 and TRBJ2-5; TRBD1 agrees at 8 bases. The CDR3 runs to 15 residues. The V and J ends lost 7 bases and 5 bases, in that order; junction bases with no gene match: 12. CDR1 and CDR2 (germline): LNHDA, SQIVND (reference sequence).

This chain joins TRBV2 and TRBJ2-2; D remains ambiguous. The germline V and J ends were trimmed by 5 bases and 0 bases, with 10 bases remaining between them. Germline loops: CDR1 SNHLY, CDR2 FYNNEI. The CDR3 extends over 15 amino acids. CDR3 sequence: CASSLDQSNTGELFF. The DNA for the CDR3 is TGTGCCAGCAGTTTGGACCAATCGAACACCGGGGAGCTGTTTTTT. The full variable domain, its missing parts supplied by reference TRBV2 and TRBJ2-2, is EPEVTQTPSHQVTQMGQEVILRCVPISNHLYFYWYRQILGQKVEFLVSFYNNEISEKSEIFDDQFSVERPDGSNFTLKIRSTKLEDSAMYFCASSLDQSNTGELFFGEGSRLTVL.

The V call is TRBV18, the J call TRBJ1-4; 7 bases agree with TRBD1. V lost 3 bases, J lost 8 bases, and 3 bases stayed unmatched. The CDR3 is made up of 13 amino acids. The germline CDR1 and CDR2 sequences are KGHSH and LQKENI. DNA for the CDR3: TGTGCCAGCTCACCTCAGGGGGAGGAAAAACTGTTTTTT. Its protein product is CASSPQGEEKLFF.

The DNA of the CDR3 is TGTGCCAGCACCCTGTGGGGCGACTATGGCTACACCTTC. It yields the protein CASTLWGDYGYTF. This chain joins TRBV2 and TRBJ1-2; maybe TRBD1 (5 bases). Trimming took off 7 bases at V and 3 bases at J, with 12 bases between the two ends. Germline V gene sequence: CDR1 SNHLY, CDR2 FYNNEI. This CDR3 comprises 13 residues.

This clone was observed a few times. The chain employs TRBV27 and TRBJ2-5; perhaps TRBD1 as D (5 bases). This CDR3 region has 13 residues. Looked up from germline, CDR1 is MNHEY and CDR2 is SMNVEV (reference sequence). V shed 3 bases and J shed 4 bases, with 9 bases lying between them. Here the CDR3 DNA reads TGTGCCAGCAGTTTCAGGGTGCGAGAGACCCAGTACTTC. This translates into CASSFRVRETQYF.

V and J are TRBV19 and TRBJ2-6; the D call may be TRBD1 or TRBD2 (7 bases each). This CDR3 spans 17 amino acids. The germline V gene encodes CDR1 LNHDA and CDR2 SQIVND (reference sequence). V was clipped by 4 bases and J by 3 bases, with 16 bases between them. The CDR3 loop is CASSTRQGGFGANVLTF. The CDR3 coding sequence is TGTGCCAGTAGTACCCGGCAGGGGGGGTTTGGGGCCAACGTCCTGACTTTC. Full variable domain (rest looked up from reference TRBV19 and TRBJ2-6): DGGITQSPKYLFRKEGQNVTLSCEQNLNHDAMYWYRQDPGQGLRLIYYSQIVNDFQKGDIAEGYSVSREKKESFPLTVTSAQKNPTAFYLCASSTRQGGFGANVLTFGAGSRLTVL.